This entry is about one T cell receptor (beta chain). Its antigen is still unknown. Extraction of RNA preceded its reverse transcription into cDNA, which served as the sequencing template. Profiled with immunoSEQ multiplex PCR; TCRdb holds only in-frame clones, not every one. The table records 140,000 to 150,000 clones, roughly 54% of them present only once. The sample is drawn from a study of CD8+ T cells in alopecia areata. Study-level information: Tofacitinib treatment spanned 6 to 18 months, with 6 months off drug afterward. Study conclusions and caveats: Uncertain still, given a single nonresponder, is whether baseline CD8+ expansion links to response. Numerous clones, expanded in lesions, remained in scalp and blood during tofacitinib.

This sample's treatment: oral pan-JAK inhibitor, 5-10 mg twice daily. Individuals with alopecia areata gave both lesional scalp punch biopsies and peripheral blood for collection. V lost 7 bases and J 1 base, leaving 13 bases between the germline ends. Looked up from germline, CDR1 is MNHNS and CDR2 is SASEGT. The CDR3 covers 14 residues. The clonotype comes from a human donor with alopecia areata. The rearrangement uses TRBV6-1 and TRBJ2-5; D is perhaps TRBD1 (6 bases). The sequencing used CD8+ T cells sorted from blood, collected at week 4, from a patient treated with tofacitinib. The CDR3 coding sequence is TGTGCCAGCACTCGAACAGGGTCCCAAGAGACCCAGTACTTC. Protein sequence: CASTRTGSQETQYF.